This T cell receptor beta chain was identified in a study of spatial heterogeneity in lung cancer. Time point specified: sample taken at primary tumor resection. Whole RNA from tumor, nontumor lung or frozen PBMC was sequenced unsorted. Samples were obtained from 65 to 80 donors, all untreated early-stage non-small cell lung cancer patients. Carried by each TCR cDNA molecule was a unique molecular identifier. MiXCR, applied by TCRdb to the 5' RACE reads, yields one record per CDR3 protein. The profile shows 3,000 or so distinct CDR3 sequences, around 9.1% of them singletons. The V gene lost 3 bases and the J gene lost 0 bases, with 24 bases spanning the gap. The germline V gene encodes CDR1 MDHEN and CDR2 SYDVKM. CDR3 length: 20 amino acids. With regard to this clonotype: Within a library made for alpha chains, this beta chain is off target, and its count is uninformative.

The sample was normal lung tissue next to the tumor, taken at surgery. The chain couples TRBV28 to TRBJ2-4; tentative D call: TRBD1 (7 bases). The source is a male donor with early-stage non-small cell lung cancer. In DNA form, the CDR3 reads TGTGCCAGCAGTTTCCAGGGGGGACGTGAACAAATTTTAGCCAAAAACATTCAGTACTTC. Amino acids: CASSFQGGREQILAKNIQYF.